The 5 T cell receptor beta chains in this list originate from one sample, sequenced in a study of shared clonotypes between healthy human individuals. Sequencing used immunoSEQ multiplex PCR; TCRdb keeps in-frame clones, though not all of them. The sample includes around 650,000 clones, approximately 96% of them seen just once. Positively selected for CCR7, the CD45RO-negative cells used as naive CD8 cells excluded terminally differentiated effector memory CD45RA+ cells. Sequencing was done on a sample of naive CD8+ T cells sorted from blood. The receptors derive from a woman under 40 in good health.

This chain joins TRBV2 and TRBJ2-2; D is unclear. The CDR3 has 12 residues. With 4 bases removed from V and 5 bases from J, the gap between germline ends came to 5 bases. Looked up from germline, CDR1 is SNHLY and CDR2 is FYNNEI. CDR3 loop: CASSVTTGELFF. The DNA of the CDR3 is TGTGCCAGCAGTGTCACGACCGGGGAGCTGTTTTTT.

This chain links TRBV19 with TRBJ2-3; D is undetermined. Germline V gene lookup returns CDR1 LNHDA and CDR2 SQIVND (reference sequence). The V and J ends lost 1 base and 1 base respectively, with 9 bases between them. This CDR3 has 15 amino acids. As DNA, the CDR3 is TGTGCCAGTAGTATAGCCGGGTGGGGCACAGATACGCAGTATTTT. This sequence encodes CASSIAGWGTDTQYF. The complete variable domain, with remaining parts taken from reference TRBV19 and TRBJ2-3, reads DGGITQSPKYLFRKEGQNVTLSCEQNLNHDAMYWYRQDPGQGLRLIYYSQIVNDFQKGDIAEGYSVSREKKESFPLTVTSAQKNPTAFYLCASSIAGWGTDTQYFGPGTRLTVL.

The V gene is TRBV28, the J gene TRBJ2-1; no clear D gene. The CDR3 totals 12 residues. Germline loops: CDR1 MDHEN, CDR2 SYDVKM. V dropped 3 bases and J dropped 6 bases, with 6 bases sitting between them. The CDR3 loop is CASSFRSNEQFF. The CDR3 DNA follows: TGTGCCAGCAGTTTCCGGAGCAATGAGCAGTTCTTC. Full variable domain (rest looked up from reference TRBV28 and TRBJ2-1): DVKVTQSSRYLVKRTGEKVFLECVQDMDHENMFWYRQDPGLGLRLIYFSYDVKMKEKGDIPEGYSVSREKKERFSLILESASTNQTSMYLCASSFRSNEQFFGPGTRLTVL.

The chain combines TRBV5-1 with TRBJ2-5; 11 nucleotides line up with TRBD2. The J call may not be correct, given that the DNA end is closer to TRBJ2-7. The CDR3 runs to 16 residues. Germline V CDR1 and CDR2: SGHRS, YFSETQ. CDR3 amino acids: CASSLDGTSGTYEQYF. The CDR3 region has the DNA TGCGCCAGCAGCTTGGACGGGACTAGCGGAACCTACGAGCAGTACTTC.

This chain uses TRBV6-1 with TRBJ1-1; no clear D gene. Germline-derived CDR1 and CDR2 are MNHNS and SASEGT. The V and J ends lost 2 bases and 11 bases respectively, with 21 bases between them. The CDR3 length is 15 residues. DNA for the CDR3: TGTGCCAGCAGTGAATATGAGGGCGCCGTATGGGTGGCTTTCTTT. Translating it yields CASSEYEGAVWVAFF.